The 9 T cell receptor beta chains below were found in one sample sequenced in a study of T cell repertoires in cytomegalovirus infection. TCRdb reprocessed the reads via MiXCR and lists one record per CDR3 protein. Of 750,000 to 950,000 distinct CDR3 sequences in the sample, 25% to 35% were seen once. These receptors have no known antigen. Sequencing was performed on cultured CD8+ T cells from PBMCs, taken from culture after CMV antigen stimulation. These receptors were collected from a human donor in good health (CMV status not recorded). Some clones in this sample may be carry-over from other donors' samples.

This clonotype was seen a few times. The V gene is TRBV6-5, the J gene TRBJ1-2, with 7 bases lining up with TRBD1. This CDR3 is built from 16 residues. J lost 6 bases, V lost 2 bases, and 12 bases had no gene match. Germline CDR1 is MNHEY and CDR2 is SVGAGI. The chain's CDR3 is CASSYLDRDLRDGYTF. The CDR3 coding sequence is TGTGCCAGCAGTTACCTCGACAGGGACCTACGGGATGGCTACACCTTC.

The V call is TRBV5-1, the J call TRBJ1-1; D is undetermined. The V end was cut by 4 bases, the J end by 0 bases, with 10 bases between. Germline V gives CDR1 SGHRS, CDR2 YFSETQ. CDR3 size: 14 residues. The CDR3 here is CASSHQFMNTEAFF. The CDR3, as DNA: TGCGCCAGCAGCCACCAATTTATGAACACTGAAGCTTTCTTT.

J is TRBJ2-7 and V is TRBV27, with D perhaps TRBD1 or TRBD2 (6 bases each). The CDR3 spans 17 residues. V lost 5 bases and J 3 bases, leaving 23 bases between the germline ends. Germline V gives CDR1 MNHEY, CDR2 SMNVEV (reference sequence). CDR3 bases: TGTGCCAGCAGTGTGGCGACAGGACTACAATCGGACTACGAGCAGTACTTC. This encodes CASSVATGLQSDYEQYF.

The CDR3 spells CASSGQPATNEKLFF. As DNA, the CDR3 is TGTGCCAGCAGTGGACAGCCTGCAACTAATGAAAAACTGTTTTTT. This chain links TRBV6-1 with TRBJ1-4; tentative D call: TRBD1 (5 bases). Trimming removed 4 bases at V and 0 bases at J, with 9 bases between. Germline assignment: CDR1 MNHNS and CDR2 SASEGT. The CDR3 is made up of 15 amino acids.

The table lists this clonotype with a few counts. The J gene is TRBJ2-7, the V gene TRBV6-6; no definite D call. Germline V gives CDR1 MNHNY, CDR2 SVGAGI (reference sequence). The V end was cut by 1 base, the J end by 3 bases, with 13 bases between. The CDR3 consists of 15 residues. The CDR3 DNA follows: TGTGCCAGCAGTTACTTACTACAGTCTAGCTACGAGCAGTACGTC. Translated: CASSYLLQSSYEQYV.

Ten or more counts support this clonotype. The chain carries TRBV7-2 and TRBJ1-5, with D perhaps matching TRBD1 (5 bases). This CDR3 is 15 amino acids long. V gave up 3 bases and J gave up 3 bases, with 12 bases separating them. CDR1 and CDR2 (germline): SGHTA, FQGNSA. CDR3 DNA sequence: TGTGCCAGCAGCTTGGGACCCTCCCTCAATCAGCCCCAGCATTTT. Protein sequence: CASSLGPSLNQPQHF.

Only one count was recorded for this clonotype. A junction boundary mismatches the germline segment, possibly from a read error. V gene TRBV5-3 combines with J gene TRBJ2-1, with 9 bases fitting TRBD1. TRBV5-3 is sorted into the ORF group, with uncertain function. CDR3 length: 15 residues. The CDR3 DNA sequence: TGTGCCAGCAGCTTCGCCGGGACAGGGCGTCGGGAGCAGTTCTTC. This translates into CASSFAGTGRREQFF.

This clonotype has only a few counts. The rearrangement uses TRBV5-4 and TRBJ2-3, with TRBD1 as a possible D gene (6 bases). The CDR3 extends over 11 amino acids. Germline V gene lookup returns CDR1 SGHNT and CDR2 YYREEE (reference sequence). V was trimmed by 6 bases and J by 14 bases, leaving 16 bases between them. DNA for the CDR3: TGTGCCAGCATGGGGGCAGGAGTGCGGTATTTT. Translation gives CASMGAGVRYF. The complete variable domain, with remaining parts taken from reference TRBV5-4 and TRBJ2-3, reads ETGVTQSPTHLIKTRGQQVTLRCSSQSGHNTVSWYQQALGQGPQFIFQYYREEENGRGNFPPRFSGLQFPNYSSELNVNALELDDSALYLCASMGAGVRYFGPGTRLTVL.

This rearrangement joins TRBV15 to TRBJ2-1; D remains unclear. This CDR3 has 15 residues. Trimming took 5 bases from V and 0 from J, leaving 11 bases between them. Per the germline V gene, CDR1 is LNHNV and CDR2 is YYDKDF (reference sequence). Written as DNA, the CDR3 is TGTGCCACCAGCGGTTCTTCTTACTCCTACAATGAGCAGTTCTTC. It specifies CATSGSSYSYNEQFF.